Presented here are 3 T cell receptor beta chains from one specimen sequenced in a study of shared clonotypes between healthy human individuals. The assay was immunoSEQ multiplex PCR, and TCRdb's table has in-frame clones only and misses some. This sample has 800,000 or so clones, with about 96% found just once. Naivety among CD8 cells was defined by CD45RO negativity and positive CCR7 selection, thereby excluding terminally differentiated effector memory CD45RA+ cells. The sequenced material came from naive CD8+ T cells sorted from blood. These receptors were obtained from a man in his thirties or forties in good health.

The chain is built from TRBV10-2 and TRBJ2-4, with 11 bases lining up with TRBD2. The trim removed 7 bases at V and 7 bases at J, leaving 21 bases unmatched. The germline V gene has CDR1 WSHSY and CDR2 SAAADI. This CDR3 region has 19 residues. The CDR3 protein is CASTTFLAGGPLAWNIQYF. CDR3 in DNA: TGCGCCAGCACAACCTTCCTAGCGGGAGGCCCACTAGCCTGGAACATTCAGTACTTC.

The V gene is TRBV11-2, the J gene TRBJ2-7, with 7 bases fitting TRBD1. Germline assignment: CDR1 SGHAT and CDR2 FQNNGV. The CDR3 covers 14 residues. Trimming took 9 bases from V and 5 from J; bases not matched to a gene: 13. CDR3 protein: CASSDDRVPHEQYF. Written as DNA, the CDR3 is TGTGCCAGTTCGGATGACAGGGTTCCCCACGAGCAGTACTTC.

J is TRBJ2-5 and V is TRBV11-2; D not resolved. Germline CDR1 reads SGHAT; CDR2 reads FQNNGV. CDR3 length: 15 amino acids. The V end was cut by 2 bases, the J end by 5 bases, with 15 bases between. The CDR3 region has the DNA TGTGCCAGCAGCTTAACCTCTCGGGTTCGGGAGACCCAGTACTTC. Translating it yields CASSLTSRVRETQYF. The variable domain in full, completed from reference TRBV11-2 and TRBJ2-5, reads EAGVAQSPRYKIIEKRQSVAFWCNPISGHATLYWYQQILGQGPKLLIQFQNNGVVDDSQLPKDRFSAERLKGVDSTLKIQPAKLEDSAVYLCASSLTSRVRETQYFGPGTRLLVL.